These 22 T cell receptor beta chains were all obtained from the same sample, sequenced in a study of T cell repertoires in cytomegalovirus infection (dated by TCRdb to between 2018 and 2020). Instrument on record: Illumina HiSeq 1500. TCRdb itself trimmed the public reads at Q25 with fastp, ran MiXCR and retained productive beta chains. When rows share a CDR3 protein, they turn into one entry using the most common DNA and genes. The sample yields about 700,000 distinct CDR3 sequences; around a third were counted once. The ten largest clones take up around a sixth of the sample. For these TCRs, the target antigens are not known. Taken with the paper, the label for treatment or condition translates to: in vitro stimulation with specific CMV peptide epitopes to enrich CMV-specific T cells. The sequencing here drew on cultured PBMCs, taken from culture after CMV antigen stimulation. The receptors stem from a human donor in good health (CMV status not recorded). Some clones in this sample may be carry-over from other donors' samples.

This chain uses TRBV7-8 with TRBJ2-7; 14 bases match TRBD2. There are 18 residues in the CDR3. V shed 4 bases and J 0 bases; nucleotides not matched to a gene: 8. CDR1 is SGHVS, CDR2 FQNEAQ, per germline. CDR3: CASSWGLAGAYSSYEQYF. The DNA of the CDR3 is TGTGCCAGCAGCTGGGGACTAGCGGGGGCATATAGCTCCTACGAGCAGTACTTC.

The J gene is TRBJ2-3, the V gene TRBV20-1, with D possibly TRBD2 on 6 matching bases. Germline lookup yields CDR1 DFQATT and CDR2 SNEGSKA (reference sequence). Deletions cut 7 bases from V and 4 bases from J, with 6 bases between. There are 10 residues in the CDR3. The DNA for the CDR3 is TGCAGTGGGGGGGCAGATACGCAGTATTTT. It codes for CSGGADTQYF.

The chain carries TRBV6-6 and TRBJ2-7; the D gene is possibly TRBD2 (5 bases). The CDR3 sequence is 15 residues long. From germline, CDR1 is MNHNY and CDR2 SVGAGI (reference sequence). Deletions cut 1 base from V and 6 bases from J, with 16 bases between. The CDR3 nucleotides are TGTGCCAGCAGTTACTTTCCGGGAACCGTCGCCGAGCAGTACTTC. This translates into CASSYFPGTVAEQYF.

In its sample, this clonotype was seen many times. The chain uses TRBV7-8 and TRBJ1-1; no reliable D call. Germline V gene lookup returns CDR1 SGHVS and CDR2 FQNEAQ. The CDR3 totals 14 residues. Deletions cut 5 bases from V and 1 base from J, with 11 bases between. In nucleotides, the CDR3 is TGTGCCAGCAGCACTGACCGCTGGAACACTGAAGCTTTCTTT. Translated, it gives CASSTDRWNTEAFF.

The rearrangement uses TRBV7-6 and TRBJ2-2; 8 bases line up with TRBD2. Germline loops: CDR1 SGHVS, CDR2 FNYEAQ. V shed 1 base, J shed 7 bases, and the junction held 8 bases outside the gene matches. The CDR3 extends over 16 amino acids. In DNA form, the CDR3 reads TGTGCCAGCAGCTTAGTTCAAGCGGGAGCCGGCGGGGAGCTGTTTTTT. It is translated as CASSLVQAGAGGELFF.

This chain connects TRBV27 to TRBJ1-2, with a possible D match to TRBD1 (5 bases). Germline values: CDR1 MNHEY, CDR2 SMNVEV (reference sequence). V lost 1 base to trimming and J lost 4 bases, with 13 bases between them. The length of the CDR3 is 15 residues. The CDR3 DNA follows: TGTGCCAGCAGTTTATTGGGGGTAGGCCCCTATGGCTACACCTTC. This codes for CASSLLGVGPYGYTF.

This clonotype was observed many times. The chain recombines TRBV7-2 with TRBJ1-6; D might be TRBD1 (5 bases). The CDR3 is made up of 16 amino acids. Trimming removed 1 base at V and 7 bases at J, with 14 bases between. From germline, CDR1 is SGHTA and CDR2 FQGNSA. In DNA, the CDR3 is TGTGCCAGCAGCTTAGACCTCAGGGCCCTGAATTCACCCCTCCACTTT. It encodes CASSLDLRALNSPLHF.

The chain joins TRBV12-3 or TRBV12-4 to TRBJ2-1; D could derive from TRBD1 or TRBD2 (5 bases each). The CDR3 is 16 amino acids. V dropped 1 base and J dropped 9 bases, with 19 bases sitting between them. In nucleotides, the CDR3 is TGTGCCAGCAGTTTAGGGGAGAGGAGGTACGGGGCTGAGCAGTTCTTC. It encodes CASSLGERRYGAEQFF.

This clonotype was seen more than once but under ten times. The chain carries TRBV7-8 and TRBJ2-3, with a possible D match to TRBD2 (5 bases). The CDR3 extends over 16 amino acids. Germline V gene data show CDR1 as SGHVS and CDR2 as FQNEAQ. Trimming cost V 6 bases and J 4 bases, with 20 bases left between them. CDR3 loop: CASRPTGSRVPDTQYF. The CDR3 nucleotides read TGTGCCAGCAGACCGACCGGGTCGAGGGTCCCAGATACGCAGTATTTT.

The chain combines TRBV4-1 with TRBJ1-5, with 8 bases matching TRBD1. This CDR3 is built from 16 residues. V lost 3 bases to trimming and J lost 6 bases; unmatched junction nucleotides: 10. Germline-derived CDR1 and CDR2 are MGHRA and YSYEKL. CDR3 nucleotide sequence: TGCGCCAGCAGCCATAAGTATCAGGGGGCAGGTCAGCCCCAGCATTTT. This codes for CASSHKYQGAGQPQHF.

This clonotype turned up a few times. The chain carries TRBV7-2 and TRBJ2-6, with no clear D. Per the germline V gene, CDR1 is SGHTA and CDR2 is FQGNSA. The ends were cut back, 5 bases at V and 4 bases at J, with 6 bases in the middle. This CDR3 is built from 13 residues. CDR3 nucleotides: TGTGCCAGCAGCCCCGTCGGGGCCAACGTCCTGACTTTC. Its protein is CASSPVGANVLTF.

V gene TRBV15 combines with J gene TRBJ1-1; the match to TRBD1 covers 7 bases. J gave up 7 bases and V 2 bases, and 7 bases lay outside the gene matches. Germline V gene lookup returns CDR1 LNHNV and CDR2 YYDKDF (reference sequence). The CDR3 has 14 amino acids. The CDR3 bases are TGTGCCACCAGCAGAAGAGGGGGCGCCGGTGAAGCTTTCTTT. This gives the protein CATSRRGGAGEAFF.

This clonotype has at least ten counts. This chain joins TRBV7-2 and TRBJ2-1; 10 nucleotides align to TRBD2. The germline V gene has CDR1 SGHTA and CDR2 FQGNSA. The ends lost 3 bases at V and 0 bases at J; junction bases unmatched: 17. This CDR3 is built from 21 residues. CDR3 loop: CASSFPATSGPTLSSYNEQFF. The CDR3 nucleotides read TGTGCCAGCAGCTTCCCGGCGACTAGCGGGCCAACACTAAGCTCCTACAATGAGCAGTTCTTC.

This clonotype appeared a few times. The J gene is TRBJ2-6, the V gene TRBV7-8, with 10 bases aligning to TRBD1. The CDR3 totals 17 residues. The J segment lost 2 bases and the V segment lost 10 bases, leaving 11 bases of the junction unmatched. Germline lookup yields CDR1 SGHVS and CDR2 FQNEAQ. The CDR3 coding sequence is TGTGCCACTACCCGGGACAGGGGTAGGACTGGGGCCAACGTCCTGACTTTC. Its translation is CATTRDRGRTGANVLTF.

The V and J genes are TRBV6-1 and TRBJ1-2, with 10 bases identical to TRBD1. The J segment lost 4 bases and the V segment lost 2 bases, leaving 4 bases of the junction unmatched. This CDR3 comprises 15 residues. Germline V gene sequence: CDR1 MNHNS, CDR2 SASEGT. Here the CDR3 reads CASSERQGASYGYTF. The CDR3 DNA is TGTGCCAGCAGTGAAAGACAGGGGGCGAGCTATGGCTACACCTTC.

The gene calls are TRBV4-1 and TRBJ2-5, with a weak D call TRBD2 (5 bases). CDR1 is MGHRA, CDR2 YSYEKL, per germline. This CDR3 comprises 14 residues. V was pared by 1 base and J by 7 bases, with 13 bases between. The CDR3 region is CASSQAISARTQYF. The DNA of the CDR3 is TGCGCCAGCAGCCAAGCGATTAGCGCTCGGACCCAGTACTTC.

There are many counts of this clonotype. The V gene is TRBV7-2, the J gene TRBJ2-5; 7 bases fit TRBD2. CDR1 is SGHTA and CDR2 is FQGNSA in the germline V gene. The V and J ends lost 0 bases and 4 bases, in that order; junction bases with no gene match: 11. CDR3 length equals 17 residues. As DNA, the CDR3 is TGTGCCAGCAGCTTAGCTCTCCCGGGACGCGGGGGAGAGACCCAGTACTTC. It codes for CASSLALPGRGGETQYF. Full variable domain (outside the CDR3, taken from reference TRBV7-2 and TRBJ2-5): GAGVSQSPSNKVTEKGKDVELRCDPISGHTALYWYRQSLGQGLEFLIYFQGNSAPDKSGLPSDRFSAERTGGSVSTLTIQRTQQEDSAVYLCASSLALPGRGGETQYFGPGTRLLVL.

The V and J genes are TRBV28 and TRBJ2-7; no reliable D call. CDR3 length equals 12 residues. Between the trimmed V and J ends, which lost 6 bases and 6 bases, there was a span of 12 bases. Germline CDR1 and CDR2: MDHEN and SYDVKM. CDR3 in DNA: TGTGCCAGCAGCCGAAGGTACGTCGAGCAGTACTTC. It is translated as CASSRRYVEQYF.

J is TRBJ2-1 and V is TRBV7-2, with a tentative D call TRBD2 (6 bases). The CDR3 is 15 residues long. Germline V gene sequence: CDR1 SGHTA, CDR2 FQGNSA. V was pared by 3 bases and J by 2 bases, with 11 bases between. CDR3 in DNA: TGTGCCAGCAGCTTTACTAGCATCCCCTACAATGAGCAGTTCTTC. Translation gives CASSFTSIPYNEQFF.

This clonotype came up many times. The CDR3 sequence: CASSLGLSSEAFF. DNA for the CDR3: TGTGCCAGCAGCTTAGGACTGTCGTCTGAAGCTTTCTTT. The rearrangement uses TRBV7-8 and TRBJ1-1; D is ambiguous. Trimming removed 1 base at V and 6 bases at J, with 9 bases between. The germline V gene encodes CDR1 SGHVS and CDR2 FQNEAQ. The CDR3 loop spans 13 amino acids.

This clonotype was counted between two and nine times. V usage is TRBV7-2 and J usage is TRBJ2-7, with a tentative D call TRBD2 (5 bases). V shed 7 bases and J shed 3 bases, with 19 bases lying between them. CDR1 SGHTA and CDR2 FQGNSA come from the germline V gene. The CDR3 is made up of 15 amino acids. As DNA, the CDR3 is TGTGCCAGCACCTCGCAGGCGAGGGCCGGCTACGAGCAGTACTTC. This translates into CASTSQARAGYEQYF.

V gene TRBV29-1 combines with J gene TRBJ2-7, with D possibly matching TRBD2 (5 bases). The CDR3 extends over 14 amino acids. V was pared by 5 bases and J by 2 bases, with 16 bases between. CDR1 SQVTM and CDR2 ANQGSEA come from the germline V gene. This CDR3 is CSVLLVRGPYEQYF. The CDR3 coding sequence is TGCAGCGTTCTTCTTGTGAGAGGGCCCTACGAGCAGTACTTC.